The sequence of this T cell receptor (beta chain) was determined in a study of control samples from healthy donors and cancer patients. Clones were sequenced by immunoSEQ multiplex PCR, and TCRdb holds only the in-frame ones, with some missing. This sample yields roughly 200,000 clones, of which 85% to 95% are seen a single time; about 1.5% belongs to the top ten. The germline V gene has CDR1 MDHEN and CDR2 SYDVKM. The CDR3 loop spans 18 amino acids. V lost 5 bases and J lost 0; bases outside the gene matches: 13. The sequence derives from a young man in good health. The chain joins TRBV28 to TRBJ2-3, with TRBD2 identical over 8 bases. Specimen: blood. CDR3 loop: CASSPYGVRGGSTDTQYF. CDR3 sequence (DNA): TGTGCCAGCAGTCCCTACGGGGTCCGGGGGGGAAGCACAGATACGCAGTATTTT.